The following is a T cell receptor (beta chain) sequence with its context. Its antigen is unknown. Every PCR was spiked with synthetic TCR analog templates. TCRdb's table, derived via immunoSEQ multiplex PCR, lists solely in-frame clones and lacks some. The sample consists of approximately 100,000 clones, approximately 90% of them appearing once. The sample belongs to a study of PD-L1 blockade in urothelial cancer. Study information: Patients had received 0 to 3 prior chemotherapy regimens.

V shed 4 bases and J 2 bases; nucleotides not matched to a gene: 20. The CDR3 sequence is 22 residues long. CDR1 is LGHNA and CDR2 is YNFKEQ in the germline V gene. General study findings and limits: Better progression-free and overall survival followed lower pretreatment blood clonality.

This TCR came from an elderly woman with urothelial cancer. The chain carries TRBV4-2 and TRBJ2-3; the match to TRBD2 covers 14 bases. This material consisted of PBMCs, taken around atezolizumab (anti-PD-L1) treatment. The CDR3 here is CASSPRRTSGRPNASYTDTQYF. CDR3 sequence (DNA): TGTGCCAGCAGCCCCCGGCGGACTAGCGGGAGGCCCAACGCCTCCTACACAGATACGCAGTATTTT.